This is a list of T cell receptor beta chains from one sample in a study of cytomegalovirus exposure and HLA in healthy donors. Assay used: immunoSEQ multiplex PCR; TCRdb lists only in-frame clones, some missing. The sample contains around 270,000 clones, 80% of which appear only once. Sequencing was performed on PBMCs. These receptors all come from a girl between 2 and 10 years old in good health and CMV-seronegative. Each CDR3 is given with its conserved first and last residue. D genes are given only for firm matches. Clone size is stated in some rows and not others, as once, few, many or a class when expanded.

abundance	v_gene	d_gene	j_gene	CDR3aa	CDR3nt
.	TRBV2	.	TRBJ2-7	CASSGTFYEQYF	TGTGCCAGCAGTGGGACATTCTACGAGCAGTACTTC
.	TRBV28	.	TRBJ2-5	CASSLTLLPRDTKETQYF	TGTGCCAGCAGTTTAACCCTACTACCCCGGGACACCAAAGAGACCCAGTACTTC
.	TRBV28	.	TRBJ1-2	CASSSRDRKHPYGYTF	TGTGCCAGCAGTTCCCGTGATCGCAAACACCCCTATGGCTACACCTTC
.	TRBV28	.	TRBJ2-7	CASSLEVGQYGIYEQYF	TGTGCCAGCAGTTTAGAAGTAGGACAGTACGGGATTTACGAGCAGTACTTC
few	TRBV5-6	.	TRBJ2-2	CASSFGGGELFF	TGTGCCAGCAGCTTCGGTGGCGGGGAGCTGTTTTTT
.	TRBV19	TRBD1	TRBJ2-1	CASSIVSGGGYNEQFF	TGTGCCAGTAGTATAGTTTCAGGGGGCGGCTACAATGAGCAGTTCTTC
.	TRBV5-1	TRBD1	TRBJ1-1	CASSFAGGTEAFF	TGCGCCAGCAGCTTTGCAGGGGGTACTGAAGCTTTCTTT
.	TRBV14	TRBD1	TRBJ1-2	CASSQDRVHGYTF	TGTGCCAGCAGCCAGGACAGGGTACATGGCTACACCTTC
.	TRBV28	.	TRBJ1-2	CASSLSPLSYGYTF	TGTGCCAGCAGTTTATCCCCCCTGAGCTATGGCTACACCTTC
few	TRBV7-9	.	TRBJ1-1	CASSLAQMNTEAFF	TGTGCCAGCAGCTTAGCACAGATGAACACTGAAGCTTTCTTT
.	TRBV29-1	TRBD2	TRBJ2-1	CSVEDSGRVTNEQFF	TGCAGCGTCGAAGATAGCGGGAGGGTCACGAATGAGCAGTTCTTC
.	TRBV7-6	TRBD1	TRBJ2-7	CASSGGQYSYEQYF	TGTGCCAGCAGCGGGGGACAGTACTCCTACGAGCAGTACTTC
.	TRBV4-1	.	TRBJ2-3	CASSQEGRSTDTQYF	TGCGCCAGCAGCCAAGAGGGGCGGAGCACAGATACGCAGTATTTT
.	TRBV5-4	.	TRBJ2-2	CASSSNRETGELFF	TGTGCCAGCAGCTCAAACAGGGAAACCGGGGAGCTGTTTTTT
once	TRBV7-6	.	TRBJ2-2	CATKKQGGKDTGELFF	TGTGCCACTAAAAAACAGGGGGGGAAGGATACCGGGGAGCTGTTTTTT
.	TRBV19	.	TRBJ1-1	CASRTFGGGTEAFF	TGTGCCAGTAGGACTTTCGGGGGGGGCACTGAAGCTTTCTTT
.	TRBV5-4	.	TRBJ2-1	CASSLAGGSSYNEQFF	TGTGCCAGCAGCTTGGCCGGCGGAAGCTCCTACAATGAGCAGTTCTTC
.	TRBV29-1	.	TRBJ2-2	CSVGPSVRSTPGELFF	TGCAGCGTTGGCCCCTCCGTCAGGTCAACCCCCGGGGAGCTGTTTTTT
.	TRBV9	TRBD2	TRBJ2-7	CASSTTSGPVCQQYF	TGTGCCAGCAGCACCACTAGCGGGCCTGTCTGTCAGCAGTACTTC
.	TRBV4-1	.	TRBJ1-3	CASSSRESSGNTIYF	TGCGCCAGCAGCTCCCGGGAAAGCTCTGGAAACACCATATATTTT
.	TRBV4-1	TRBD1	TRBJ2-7	CASSVWDSYEQYF	TGCGCCAGCAGCGTCTGGGACAGCTACGAGCAGTACTTC
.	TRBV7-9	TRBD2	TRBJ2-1	CASSLTGLADYNEQFF	TGTGCCAGCAGCTTAACGGGACTAGCGGACTACAATGAGCAGTTCTTC
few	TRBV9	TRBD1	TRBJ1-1	CASDSFPGGGNTEAFF	TGTGCCAGCGACTCATTCCCAGGGGGCGGGAACACTGAAGCTTTCTTT
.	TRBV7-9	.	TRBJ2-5	CASSLGVLVGGETQYF	TGTGCCAGCAGCCTAGGGGTCCTAGTCGGTGGGGAGACCCAGTACTTC
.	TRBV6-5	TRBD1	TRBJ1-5	CASSYEQGSQPQHF	TGTGCCAGCAGTTACGAACAGGGGTCTCAGCCCCAGCATTTT
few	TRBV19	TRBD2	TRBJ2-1	CASSIKGGGRRGEQFF	TGTGCCAGTAGTATAAAGGGTGGCGGGAGAAGAGGTGAGCAGTTCTTC
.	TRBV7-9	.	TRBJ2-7	CASSLGQDSYEQYF	TGTGCCAGCAGCTTAGGACAGGACTCCTACGAGCAGTACTTC
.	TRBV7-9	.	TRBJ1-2	CASSFHGTDNYGYTF	TGTGCCAGCAGCTTTCACGGGACTGACAACTATGGCTACACCTTC
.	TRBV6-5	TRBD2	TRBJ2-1	CASRLSSGGHNEQFF	TGTGCCAGCAGGTTATCTAGCGGGGGGCACAATGAGCAGTTCTTC
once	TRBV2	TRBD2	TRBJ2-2	CASTGTTNTGELFF	TGTGCCAGCACCGGGACTACAAACACCGGGGAGCTGTTTTTT
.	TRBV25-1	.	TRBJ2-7	CASSRTELAPRYF	TGTGCCAGCAGTCGGACAGAGTTAGCCCCCAGGTACTTC
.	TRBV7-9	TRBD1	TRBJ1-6	CASSAPGQGVSPLHF	TGTGCCAGCAGCGCACCGGGACAGGGCGTTTCACCCCTCCACTTT
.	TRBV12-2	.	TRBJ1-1	CASRPNRENTEAFF	TGTGCAAGTCGGCCAAACAGGGAGAACACTGAAGCTTTCTTT
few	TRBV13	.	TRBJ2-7	CASSSGQIHEQYF	TGTGCCAGCAGCTCCGGACAGATCCACGAGCAGTACTTC
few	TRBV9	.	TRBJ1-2	CASSVVTGKGYTF	TGTGCCAGCAGCGTCGTCACAGGAAAGGGCTACACCTTC
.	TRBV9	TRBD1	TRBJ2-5	CASSETGVETQYF	TGTGCCAGCAGCGAGACAGGGGTCGAGACCCAGTACTTC
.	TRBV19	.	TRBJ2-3	CASRSDTDTQYF	TGTGCCAGTAGGAGCGACACAGATACGCAGTATTTT
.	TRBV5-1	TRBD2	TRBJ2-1	CASKLAGDSYNEQFF	TGCGCCAGCAAACTAGCGGGAGACTCCTACAATGAGCAGTTCTTC
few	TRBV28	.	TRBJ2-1	CASSFFPGDPSYNEQFF	TGTGCCAGCAGTTTCTTCCCAGGGGATCCCTCCTACAATGAGCAGTTCTTC
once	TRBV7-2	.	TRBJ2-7	CASSPRSDRGTHEQYF	TGTGCCAGCAGCCCGCGAAGCGATCGCGGCACCCACGAGCAGTACTTC
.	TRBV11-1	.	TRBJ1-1	CASSAAIHDTEAFF	TGTGCCAGCAGCGCGGCCATCCACGACACTGAAGCTTTCTTT
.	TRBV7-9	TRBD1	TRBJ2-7	CASSPTAGQGAYEQYF	TGTGCCAGCAGCCCCACCGCCGGACAGGGGGCCTACGAGCAGTACTTC